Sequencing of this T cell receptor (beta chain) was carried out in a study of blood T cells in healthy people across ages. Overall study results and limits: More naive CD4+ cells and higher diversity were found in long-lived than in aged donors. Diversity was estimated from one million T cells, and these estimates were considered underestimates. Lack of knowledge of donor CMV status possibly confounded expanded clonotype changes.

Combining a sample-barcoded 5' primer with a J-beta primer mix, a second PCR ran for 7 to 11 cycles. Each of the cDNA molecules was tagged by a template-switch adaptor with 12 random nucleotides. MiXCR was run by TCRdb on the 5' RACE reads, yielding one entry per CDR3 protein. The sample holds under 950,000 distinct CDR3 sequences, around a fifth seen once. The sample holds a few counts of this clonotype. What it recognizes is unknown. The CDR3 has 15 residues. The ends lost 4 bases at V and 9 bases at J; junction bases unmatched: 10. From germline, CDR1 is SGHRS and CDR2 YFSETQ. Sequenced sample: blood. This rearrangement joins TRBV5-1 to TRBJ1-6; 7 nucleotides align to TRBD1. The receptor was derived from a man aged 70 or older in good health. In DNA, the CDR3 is TGCGCCAGCAGCCCAGACAGGGATGGATTTTCACCCCTCCACTTT. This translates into CASSPDRDGFSPLHF. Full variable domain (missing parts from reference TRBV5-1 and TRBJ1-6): KAGVTQTPRYLIKTRGQQVTLSCSPISGHRSVSWYQQTPGQGLQFLFEYFSETQRNKGNFPGRFSGRQFSNSRSEMNVSTLELGDSALYLCASSPDRDGFSPLHFGNGTRLTVT.